This is a list of T cell receptor beta chains from one sample in a study of molecular identifiers for immune sequencing clone quantification. TCRdb reanalysed the PCR reads using MiXCR and keeps one entry per CDR3 protein. The table records 300,000 to 350,000 distinct CDR3 sequences, around a fifth of them present only once. The source material was naive CD8+ T cells from blood, with Jurkat cell RNA spiked in. All receptors derive from a human donor in good health. Some libraries in this study had Jurkat cell RNA spiked in. Each CDR3 is given with its conserved first and last residue. Fields, in order: D gene, J gene, clone size, V gene, CDR3 protein, CDR3 DNA. A D gene is named only where the DNA matches it firmly. The size of a clone is reported for some rows only, either as once, few or many, or as a class for expanded clones.

d_gene: TRBD1; j_gene: TRBJ1-2; abundance: many; v_gene: TRBV12-3/TRBV12-4; CDR3aa: CASSLLAPGGNTNYGYTF; CDR3nt: TGTGCCAGCAGTTTATTGGCTCCAGGGGGCAATACTAACTATGGCTACACCTTC
d_gene: -; j_gene: TRBJ2-1; abundance: many; v_gene: TRBV7-3; CDR3aa: CASSLNPGSPGTNEQFF; CDR3nt: TGTGCCAGCAGCCTCAACCCCGGGTCTCCGGGGACAAATGAGCAGTTCTTC
d_gene: -; j_gene: TRBJ2-7; abundance: many; v_gene: TRBV2; CDR3aa: CASLVWQGPSGYEQYF; CDR3nt: TGTGCCAGCCTAGTGTGGCAAGGCCCTTCCGGGTACGAGCAGTACTTC
d_gene: -; j_gene: TRBJ1-4; abundance: -; v_gene: TRBV7-9; CDR3aa: CASSLGSRGEEKLFF; CDR3nt: TGTGCCAGCAGCTTGGGATCGAGGGGAGAGGAAAAACTGTTTTTT
d_gene: -; j_gene: TRBJ1-6; abundance: few; v_gene: TRBV27; CDR3aa: CASRPGLNSPLHF; CDR3nt: TGTGCCAGCAGACCGGGGCTTAATTCACCCCTCCACTTT
d_gene: -; j_gene: TRBJ1-3; abundance: many; v_gene: TRBV10-2; CDR3aa: CASGLDSSGNTIYF; CDR3nt: TGCGCCAGCGGCCTAGATAGCTCTGGAAACACCATATATTTT
d_gene: TRBD1; j_gene: TRBJ2-3; abundance: many; v_gene: TRBV6-6; CDR3aa: CASSPFGTGERFSTDTQYF; CDR3nt: TGTGCCAGCAGCCCCTTCGGGACAGGAGAAAGATTTAGCACAGATACGCAGTATTTT
d_gene: TRBD1; j_gene: TRBJ2-7; abundance: many; v_gene: TRBV29-1; CDR3aa: CSVNPGTGAHEQYF; CDR3nt: TGCAGCGTCAACCCAGGGACAGGGGCACACGAGCAGTACTTC
d_gene: -; j_gene: TRBJ2-7; abundance: many; v_gene: TRBV27; CDR3aa: CASSFVGYEQYF; CDR3nt: TGTGCCAGCAGCTTCGTGGGGTACGAGCAGTACTTC
d_gene: -; j_gene: TRBJ1-1; abundance: many; v_gene: TRBV29-1; CDR3aa: CSVKAAPIEAFF; CDR3nt: TGCAGCGTCAAGGCGGCACCCATTGAAGCTTTCTTT
d_gene: -; j_gene: TRBJ1-6; abundance: many; v_gene: TRBV6-5; CDR3aa: CASSYGTEHSPLHF; CDR3nt: TGTGCCAGCAGTTATGGGACCGAACATTCACCCCTCCACTTT
d_gene: -; j_gene: TRBJ2-3; abundance: few; v_gene: TRBV6-2/TRBV6-3; CDR3aa: CASSYVGISTDTQYF; CDR3nt: TGTGCCAGCAGTTACGTCGGGATTAGCACAGATACGCAGTATTTT
d_gene: -; j_gene: TRBJ2-5; abundance: many; v_gene: TRBV5-1; CDR3aa: CASIPGTGWVETQYF; CDR3nt: TGCGCCAGCATCCCCGGAACAGGGTGGGTGGAGACCCAGTACTTC
d_gene: -; j_gene: TRBJ1-1; abundance: many; v_gene: TRBV12-3/TRBV12-4; CDR3aa: CAILNTEAFF; CDR3nt: TGTGCCATCCTAAACACTGAAGCTTTCTTT
d_gene: -; j_gene: TRBJ2-1; abundance: -; v_gene: TRBV27; CDR3aa: CASSLSAQYNEQFF; CDR3nt: TGTGCCAGCAGTTTATCGGCACAGTACAATGAGCAGTTCTTC
d_gene: -; j_gene: TRBJ1-6; abundance: many; v_gene: TRBV6-5; CDR3aa: CASSRETGIYNSPLHF; CDR3nt: TGTGCCAGCAGTAGGGAAACAGGGATCTATAATTCACCCCTCCACTTT